There are a few counts of the clone carrying this T cell receptor beta chain. What it recognizes is unknown. This entry is derived from a study of T cell repertoires in cytomegalovirus infection. Study-wide context: Public TCR beta signatures provided an indication of both CMV infection and a matching HLA type. Study-level results: In two of eight donors, the top clonotype was HLA-C-restricted CMV-specific. Totalled public TCR beta family frequency picked out people who carried CMV plus the relevant HLA.

TCRdb re-called the reads with MiXCR, one entry per CDR3 protein. This table has some 350,000 distinct CDR3 sequences, about 35% appearing once. Germline V gene lookup returns CDR1 DFQATT and CDR2 SNEGSKA (reference sequence). V was cut by 3 bases and J by 3 bases, with 9 bases left in between. This CDR3 contains 13 residues. The chain is built from TRBV20-1 and TRBJ1-5; tentatively, D is TRBD1 (5 bases). This TCR came from a human donor in good health (CMV status not recorded). Some clones in this sample may be carry-over from other donors' samples. The sample in question was cultured PBMCs, obtained from culture after CMV antigen stimulation. The chain's CDR3 is CSARTDYNQPQHF. In DNA, the CDR3 is TGCAGTGCTAGGACAGATTACAATCAGCCCCAGCATTTT.